This T cell receptor (beta chain) was found in a study of T cells in localized non-small cell lung cancer (TCRdb year 2020). Describing the broader study: Comparing tumors with uninvolved tumor-adjacent lungs, the study looked at the T cell repertoires of 236 patients with early-stage NSCLC. All 240 or so NSCLC patients in the cohort were treatment-naive and had localized lung tumors that were resected. The mean age of the NSCLC patients was just over 65 years, with roughly 120 men and 107 women.

Turning to this clone: There is no known antigen for this receptor. No clone much larger than this one lies a single base away; base qualities are absent.

The immunoSEQ Assay was used to sequence TCR beta CDR3 regions from DNA. From the authors' description of their analysis: To compute T cell density, TCR beta template counts were normalized to usable DNA, which was estimated by amplifying housekeeping genes. Richness was estimated using the preseqR package, with extrapolation to 400,000 templates for PBMC samples and to 120,000 templates for tissue samples. Clonality was defined by subtracting Pielou's evenness from one. Tissue-enriched TCRs were identified through differential abundance testing performed on productive amino-acid clonotypes, with a minimum total count of 5 and an alpha of 0.1. The Jaccard Index and the Morisita Overlap Index were used to quantify repertoire overlap between compartments. GLIPH clustered TCR beta CDR3s with public tetramer-defined viral CDR3s; viral motifs required at least three viral sequences plus V-gene enrichment. TCRdb re-hosts the immuneACCESS table, in-frame sequences only. Its copies lack some clones; in the studies checked, an unresolved V gene accounts for under half of them, and the cause for the rest is not known. That table furnishes V, J and clone size, whereas the DNA furnished D and trimming. For this sample the table gives around 15,000 clones, of which roughly 90% were detected only once. Together, the top ten hold 2.7% of the sample.

At diagnosis, peripheral blood, uninvolved tumor-adjacent lung and tumor were collected and stored as a combination of fresh-frozen and FFPE material. For TCR repertoire profiling, blood samples were analyzed as peripheral blood mononuclear cells. The CDR3 numbers 15 residues from cysteine through phenylalanine. Only the CDR3 DNA is retained, 45 bases long and in frame from the first base. V is reduced by 0 bases and J by 2 bases, leaving a spacing of 7 bases between them. Per the germline V gene, KGHSH is the CDR1 and LQKENI is the CDR2. The investigation overall reported the following: Higher T cell density in blood was associated with longer overall survival, whereas higher clonality in adjacent lung was associated with shorter survival. Uninvolved tumor-adjacent lung showed the highest T cell clonality, higher than tumor, which suggests more focused antigenic responses in the uninvolved tumor-adjacent lung. A median of around 60 of the top 100 tumor clones turned up in the paired uninvolved adjacent lung, and about 28 of those clones also ranked among the top 100 of that same adjacent lung. Because the study design was exploratory, TCR variables were selected using unadjusted p-values without false-discovery rate correction. Because multi-region tumor sequencing was not performed, intratumor heterogeneity could not be ruled out.

The sequence joins TRBV18 to TRBJ1-4; matching of 5 bases hints at TRBD1 as the D gene. The sample in question was peripheral blood mononuclear cells, obtained before any cancer treatment. The sequence was collected from a man aged 35-75 years with stage III lung adenocarcinoma. The CDR3 region has the sequence CASSPPGGTNEKLFF. The nucleotides read TGTGCCAGCTCACCACCCGGGGGGACTAATGAAAAACTGTTTTTT.